Reported below is one T cell receptor (beta chain). This record comes from a study of control samples from healthy donors and cancer patients. CDR1 SGHDT and CDR2 YYEEEE come from the germline V gene. This CDR3 comprises 15 residues. V lost 2 bases to trimming and J lost 4 bases, with 13 bases between them. Some clones are missing from TCRdb's copy, which holds only in-frame ones; the method was immunoSEQ multiplex PCR. The sample shows roughly 140,000 clones, roughly 89% of them seen only once. The source of this sequence is a man between 25 and 39 years old in good health. The V and J genes are TRBV5-6 and TRBJ1-5, with TRBD1 as a possible D gene (6 bases). Sequenced: blood. Here the CDR3 DNA reads TGTGCCAGCAGCTTTGGTGGGGGCGCAAATCAGCCCCAGCATTTT. Translating it yields CASSFGGGANQPQHF.